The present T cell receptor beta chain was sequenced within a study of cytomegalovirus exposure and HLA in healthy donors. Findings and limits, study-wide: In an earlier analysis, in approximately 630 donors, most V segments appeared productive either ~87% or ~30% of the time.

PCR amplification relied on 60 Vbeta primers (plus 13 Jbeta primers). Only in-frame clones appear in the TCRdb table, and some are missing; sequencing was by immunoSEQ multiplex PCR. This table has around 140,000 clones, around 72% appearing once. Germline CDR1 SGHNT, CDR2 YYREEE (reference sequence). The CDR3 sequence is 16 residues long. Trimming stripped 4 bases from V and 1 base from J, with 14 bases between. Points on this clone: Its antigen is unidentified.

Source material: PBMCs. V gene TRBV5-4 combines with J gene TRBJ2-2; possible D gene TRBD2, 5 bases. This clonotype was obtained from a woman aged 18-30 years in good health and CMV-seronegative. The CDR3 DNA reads TGTGCCAGCAGCCGTAGGGCGGGCGGGAACACCGGGGAGCTGTTTTTT. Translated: CASSRRAGGNTGELFF.